The TCR beta chain described here comes from a study of blood T cells in healthy people across ages. A second PCR of 7 to 11 cycles used a sample-barcoded 5' primer and a J-beta primer mix. TCRdb re-called the 5' RACE reads with MiXCR, one entry per CDR3 protein. The sample shows some 1,800,000 distinct CDR3 sequences, roughly two fifths of them seen only once. Trimming left V 6 bases short and J 5 bases short, with 17 bases between. Germline lookup yields CDR1 SGDLS and CDR2 YYNGEE. This CDR3 spans 14 amino acids. As concerns this clonotype: Its antigen is as yet unknown.

Study results and caveats: Getting older went along with TCR beta diversity per million T cells dropping roughly linearly.

The source is a human donor in good health. The sample taken for sequencing was blood. The rearrangement joins TRBV9 to TRBJ2-5; D is perhaps TRBD2 (6 bases). CDR3 sequence: CASKAVGTSETQYF. CDR3 in DNA: TGTGCCAGCAAAGCCGTTGGGACTTCGGAGACCCAGTACTTC.